This T cell receptor beta chain came from a study of CD8+CD57+ T cells in acquired aplastic anemia (dated by TCRdb to 2017 to 2018). Background on the whole study: Extracted DNA from sorted CD4+ and CD8+ cells averaged 3.2 ug, ranging from roughly 0.19 to 27.4 ug. CD8+CD57+ expansion was defined as frequency above the mean frequency observed in healthy subjects. Here is what the overall study found, with its caveats: Roughly 30 CD8+ CDR3 sequences were shared between patients and controls but appeared highly expressed in patients and within their immunodominant clones. Patients and healthy controls showed no significant difference in CD8+ Simpson's diversity (P=0.060).

Genomic DNA served as template for TCR beta VDJ combination and CDR3 sequence profiling. An Illumina HiSeq 2000 was the platform used for TCR repertoire sequencing. Regarding the original processing steps: TRBV/TRBJ rearrangement plots, CDR3 size and DJ length profiles, and Simpson's diversity index were used to assess repertoires. The most abundant DNA sequence in the deep sequencing data was taken as the immunodominant clone. CDR3 amino acid sequences were checked for sharing between subjects and were compared against published repertoires and the VDJdb database. The public sequencing data were trimmed at Q25 with fastp and processed into clonotypes with MiXCR by TCRdb, which kept only in-frame beta chains. Identical CDR3 protein sequences are pooled into one entry, listed with their most common genes and DNA. For this entry, the V and J calls and clone size follow TCRdb and not the study's own pipeline. This sample has 150,000 to 160,000 distinct CDR3 sequences in its table, and 40% to 65% of those were observed once. The leading ten clones occupy 12% of the sample.

Comments on this clonotype: No antigen is known for it. Base-call qualities are not available, and no considerably larger clone is one nucleotide away.

Flow cytometry had shown CD8+CD57+ cell expansion in the patients selected for sequencing. Severe acquired aplastic anemia was diagnosed in all patients according to International Study of Aplastic Anemia and Agranulocytosis and Camitta criteria. No therapy had been received by the patients at the time of blood sampling. The study deep-sequenced TCR repertoires of sorted CD4+ and CD8+ blood T cells from severe aplastic anemia patients and healthy subjects. Patients were enrolled in the USA under clinicaltrials.gov protocols 00001620, 01623167, 00001397, 00071045, 00081523 and 00961064. Ficoll-Paque density gradient centrifugation was used to isolate peripheral blood mononuclear cells. Before DNA extraction, CD4+ and CD8+ T cells were sorted with FACS or magnetic beads. V is trimmed back by 2 bases and J by 9 bases, and the junction contains 9 bases that no gene match accounts for. CDR1 and CDR2 were assigned from the germline V gene as ENHRY and SYGVKD. CDR3 length: 15 amino acids, cysteine to phenylalanine. Only the CDR3 part of the read is kept: 45 bases, read in frame from the first base.

Sample: sorted CD4+, CD8+, or CD8+CD57+ T cells (not recorded which) from PBMCs. The sequence is built from TRBV10-3 and TRBJ2-1; 8 central bases correspond to TRBD2. The source is a human donor with aplastic anemia. Here the CDR3 is given as CAISEKLAETVEQFF. At the DNA level, the sequence is TGTGCCATCAGTGAGAAACTAGCGGAGACGGTTGAGCAGTTCTTC.